The clone carrying this T cell receptor (beta chain) has only a few counts. The sample is drawn from a study of blood T cell repertoires in COVID-19. CDR1 and CDR2 from the germline V gene are GTSNPN and SVGIG (reference sequence). The CDR3 is 13 residues long. V dropped 1 base and J dropped 4 bases, with 8 bases sitting between them. Data came from immunoSEQ multiplex PCR; TCRdb stores just in-frame clones and leaves some out. Found here are approximately 75,000 clones, about 80% of them singletons; the top ten hold approximately 7%. The genes are TRBV30 and TRBJ1-5, with D uncertain. The sample was peripheral blood. This TCR came from a man in his thirties or forties with COVID-19, enrolled during active disease. This CDR3 reads CAWSDNRNQPQHF. CDR3 nucleotide sequence: TGTGCCTGGAGTGATAATAGAAATCAGCCCCAGCATTTT.